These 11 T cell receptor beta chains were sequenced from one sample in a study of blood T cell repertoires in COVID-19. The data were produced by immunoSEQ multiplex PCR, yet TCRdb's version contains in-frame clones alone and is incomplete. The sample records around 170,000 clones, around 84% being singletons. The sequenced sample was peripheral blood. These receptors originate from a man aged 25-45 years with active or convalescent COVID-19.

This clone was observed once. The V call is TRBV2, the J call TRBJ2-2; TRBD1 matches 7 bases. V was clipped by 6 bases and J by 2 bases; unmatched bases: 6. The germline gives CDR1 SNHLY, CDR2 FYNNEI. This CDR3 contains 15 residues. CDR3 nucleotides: TGTGCCAGCAGAAAGGGGACAGTAAACACCGGGGAGCTGTTTTTT. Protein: CASRKGTVNTGELFF.

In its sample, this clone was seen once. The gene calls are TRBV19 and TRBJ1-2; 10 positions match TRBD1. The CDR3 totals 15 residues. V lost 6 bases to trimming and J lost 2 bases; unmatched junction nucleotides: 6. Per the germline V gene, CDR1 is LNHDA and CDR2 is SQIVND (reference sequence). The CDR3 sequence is CASRGQTGGNYGYTF. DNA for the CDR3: TGTGCCAGTAGAGGGCAGACAGGGGGCAACTATGGCTACACCTTC.

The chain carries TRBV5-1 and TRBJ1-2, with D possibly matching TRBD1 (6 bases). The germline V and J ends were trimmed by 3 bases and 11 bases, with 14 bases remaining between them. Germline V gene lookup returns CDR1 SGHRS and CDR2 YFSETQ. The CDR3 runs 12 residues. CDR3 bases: TGCGCCAGCAGCTCCGTGATGCAGGGGTACACCTTC. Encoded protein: CASSSVMQGYTF.

For the CDR3, the DNA is TGTGCCAGCAGCGAGGACAGGGGGCAAAATGGCTACACCTTC. This translates into CASSEDRGQNGYTF. J is TRBJ1-2 and V is TRBV6-5; the match to TRBD1 covers 11 bases. CDR3 length equals 14 residues. The germline V gene has CDR1 MNHEY and CDR2 SVGAGI. The V gene end was trimmed by 6 bases and the J gene end by 6 bases; junction bases not matched to a gene: 6.

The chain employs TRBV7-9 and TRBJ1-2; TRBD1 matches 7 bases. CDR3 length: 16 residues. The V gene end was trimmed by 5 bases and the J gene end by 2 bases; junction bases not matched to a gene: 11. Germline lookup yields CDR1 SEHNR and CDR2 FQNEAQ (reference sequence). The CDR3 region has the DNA TGTGCCAGCAGCCCGGACAGGTTTAGTCCCAACTATGGCTACACCTTC. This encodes CASSPDRFSPNYGYTF.

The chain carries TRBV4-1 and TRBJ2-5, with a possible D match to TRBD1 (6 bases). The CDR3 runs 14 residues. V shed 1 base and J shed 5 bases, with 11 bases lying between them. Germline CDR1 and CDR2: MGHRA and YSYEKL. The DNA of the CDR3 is TGCGCCAGCAGCCAAGGAGGGGGTTTGGAGACCCAGTACTTC. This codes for CASSQGGGLETQYF.

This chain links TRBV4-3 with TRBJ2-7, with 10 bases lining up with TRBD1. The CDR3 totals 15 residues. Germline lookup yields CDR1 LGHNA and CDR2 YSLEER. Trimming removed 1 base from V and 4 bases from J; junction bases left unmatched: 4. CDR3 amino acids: CASSQVSDRGYEQYF. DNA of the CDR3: TGCGCCAGCAGCCAAGTATCGGACAGGGGGTACGAGCAGTACTTC.

CDR3 nucleotide sequence: TGTGCCAGCAGCCGGCCGGGACAACCCTATTCACCCCTCCACTTT. Encoded protein: CASSRPGQPYSPLHF. The chain employs TRBV7-2 and TRBJ1-6; a weak D match, TRBD1 (6 bases). The CDR3 contains 15 residues. The germline CDR1 and CDR2 sequences are SGHTA and FQGNSA. V lost 5 bases and J 8 bases, leaving 16 bases between the germline ends.

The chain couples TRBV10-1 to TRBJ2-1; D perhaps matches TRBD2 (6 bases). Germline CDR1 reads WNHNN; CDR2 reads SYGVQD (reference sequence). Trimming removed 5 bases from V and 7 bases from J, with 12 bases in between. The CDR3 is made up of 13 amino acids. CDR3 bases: TGCGCCAGCAGTTTTAGCGGAAAGAATGAGCAGTTCTTC. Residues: CASSFSGKNEQFF.

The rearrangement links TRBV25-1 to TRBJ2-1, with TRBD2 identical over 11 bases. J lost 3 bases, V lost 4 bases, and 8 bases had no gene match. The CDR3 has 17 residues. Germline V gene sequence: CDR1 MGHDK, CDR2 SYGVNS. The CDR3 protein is CASSAIAGGLVYNEQFF. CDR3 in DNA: TGTGCCAGCAGTGCCATAGCGGGGGGGCTGGTCTACAATGAGCAGTTCTTC.

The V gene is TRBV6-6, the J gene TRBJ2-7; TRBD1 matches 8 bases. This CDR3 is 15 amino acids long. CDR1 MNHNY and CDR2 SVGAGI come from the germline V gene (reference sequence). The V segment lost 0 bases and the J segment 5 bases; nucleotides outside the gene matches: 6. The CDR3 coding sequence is TGTGCCAGCAGTTACTCTAAGACAGGGGTCAACGAGCAGTACTTC. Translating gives CASSYSKTGVNEQYF.